This TCR beta chain appears in the sequencing data of a study of T-cell memory formation after mild COVID-19. Background on the study: Largely donor-specific TCR clusters were found. Study-wide results and caveats: Among clones contracting day 15 to 85, CD4/CD8 was balanced, whereas later expanders leaned CD4+.

This clonotype came up once. As yet, its antigen is unknown. Its ends do not fully match the called genes, so a read error is possible. CDR1 and CDR2 (germline): SGHTA, FQGNSA. The CDR3 contains 14 residues. A single record per CDR3 protein comes from TCRdb applying MiXCR to the 5' RACE reads. This sample has about 390,000 distinct CDR3 sequences; 16% occur once, and the top ten carry about 22%. What was sequenced was PBMCs or a T cell subset sorted from them (not recorded which). This TCR derives from a young man who had mild COVID-19 (a few samples of this study predate the infection). Cell type and time point are not known. The rearrangement joins TRBV7-2 to TRBJ1-5, with a possible D match to TRBD1 (5 bases). CDR3 loop: CASSLWTNNQPEHF. CDR3 in DNA: TGTGCCAGCAGCTTATGGACAAATAATCAGCCCGAGCATTTT.